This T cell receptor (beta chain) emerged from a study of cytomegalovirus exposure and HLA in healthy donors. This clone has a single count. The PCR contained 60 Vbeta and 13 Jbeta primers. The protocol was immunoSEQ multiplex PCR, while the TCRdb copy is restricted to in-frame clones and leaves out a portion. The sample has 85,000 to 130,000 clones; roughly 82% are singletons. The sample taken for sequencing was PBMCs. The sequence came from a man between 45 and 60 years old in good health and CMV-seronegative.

For the CDR3, the DNA is TGTGCCAGCACCCCGTCTGCGGCCAACAATGAGCAGTTCTTC. Its translation is CASTPSAANNEQFF. The chain links TRBV6-1 to TRBJ2-1; D gene unclear. The CDR3 loop spans 14 amino acids. V lost 7 bases and J lost 5, with 15 bases in between. CDR1 and CDR2 (germline): MNHNS, SASEGT.